The rows below give T cell receptor beta chains drawn from one sample of a study of blood T cell repertoires in COVID-19. Only in-frame clones appear in the TCRdb table, and some are missing; sequencing was by immunoSEQ multiplex PCR. The data hold 250,000 to 350,000 clones, with 85% observed a single time. The sequencing sample was made of PBMCs or T cells enriched from blood (not recorded which). The receptors derive from a woman aged 45-59 years who had recovered from COVID-19. CDR3s include the opening cysteine and the closing phenylalanine or tryptophan. Each record gives: CDR3 length, clone size, J gene, V gene, D gene, CDR3 protein, CDR3 DNA. A D gene is named only where the DNA matches it firmly. Rows give clone size only sometimes, using once, few, many, or a class for an expanded clone.

>15|.|TRBJ2-5|TRBV5-4|.
CASSLGGGQQETQYF
TGTGCCAGCAGCTTGGGGGGCGGACAGCAAGAGACCCAGTACTTC
>14|.|TRBJ2-5|TRBV5-6|.
CASSLYSNQETQYF
TGTGCCAGCAGCTTGTACAGCAACCAAGAGACCCAGTACTTC
>13|.|TRBJ2-3|TRBV9|.
CASTPRDTDTQYF
TGTGCCAGCACCCCCCGAGACACAGATACGCAGTATTTT
>13|few|TRBJ1-2|TRBV6-5|.
CASSYSYSYGYTF
TGTGCCAGCAGTTACTCGTACAGCTATGGCTACACCTTC
>16|.|TRBJ2-2|TRBV7-9|TRBD1
CASSLGQGEITGELFF
TGTGCCAGCAGCCTAGGCCAGGGGGAGATCACCGGGGAGCTGTTTTTT
>16|.|TRBJ2-7|TRBV7-2|.
CASSSYPGTTSYEQYF
TGTGCCAGCAGCTCCTACCCTGGGACAACCTCCTACGAGCAGTACTTC
>12|.|TRBJ1-2|TRBV12-3/TRBV12-4|.
CASSRDIYGYTF
TGTGCCAGCAGCCGGGACATTTATGGCTACACCTTC
>15|.|TRBJ1-5|TRBV5-6|.
CASSLAGAINQPQHF
TGTGCCAGCAGCTTGGCAGGGGCGATTAATCAGCCCCAGCATTTT
>13|.|TRBJ2-1|TRBV12-3/TRBV12-4|.
CASSLEWSNEQFF
TGTGCCAGCAGTTTAGAATGGAGCAATGAGCAGTTCTTC
>15|.|TRBJ1-5|TRBV28|.
CASSLRSRGYQPQHF
TGTGCCAGCAGTCTAAGGAGCAGGGGATATCAGCCCCAGCATTTT
>16|.|TRBJ2-2|TRBV5-4|TRBD2
CASSSLGGTNTGELFF
TGTGCCAGCAGCTCACTGGGAGGGACTAACACCGGGGAGCTGTTTTTT
>11|few|TRBJ2-1|TRBV5-4|.
CASSQDGEVFF
TGTGCCAGCAGCCAGGACGGGGAGGTGTTCTTC
>14|.|TRBJ1-2|TRBV3-1/TRBV3-2|.
CASSRGSPAYGYTF
TGTGCCAGCAGCCGAGGTTCGCCCGCGTATGGCTACACCTTC
>13|.|TRBJ2-5|TRBV18|TRBD1
CASSLGQGETQYF
TGTGCCAGCTCACTCGGACAGGGAGAGACCCAGTACTTC
>16|.|TRBJ1-4|TRBV27|.
CASSSGGSRVREKLFF
TGTGCCAGCAGTTCGGGAGGGTCTAGGGTCCGGGAAAAACTGTTTTTT
>13|.|TRBJ2-3|TRBV27|.
CASSLSSSDTQYF
TGTGCCAGCAGTTTATCGAGTTCAGATACGCAGTATTTT
>15|few|TRBJ1-3|TRBV5-5|TRBD1
CASSLRGQPGNTIYF
TGTGCCAGCAGCCTACGGGGACAGCCTGGAAACACCATATATTTT
>15|.|TRBJ2-5|TRBV5-1|TRBD1
CASSLSGQGGETQYF
TGCGCCAGCAGCTTATCTGGACAGGGGGGAGAGACCCAGTACTTC
>14|.|TRBJ1-2|TRBV2|.
CASSAGLVNYGYTF
TGTGCCAGCAGTGCCGGACTGGTCAACTATGGCTACACCTTC
>16|.|TRBJ1-2|TRBV9|.
CASSVVGDTKFYGYTF
TGTGCCAGCAGCGTAGTCGGGGACACCAAGTTCTATGGCTACACCTTC
>17|.|TRBJ1-4|TRBV19|.
CASSIDPRGTGNEKLFF
TGTGCCAGTAGTATAGACCCGCGGGGGACGGGAAATGAAAAACTGTTTTTT
>13|.|TRBJ1-1|TRBV11-2|.
CASRSAVNTEAFF
TGTGCCAGCAGATCCGCGGTGAACACTGAAGCTTTCTTT
>15|.|TRBJ1-5|TRBV3-1/TRBV3-2|.
CASSQGHSSNQPQHF
TGTGCCAGCAGCCAAGGACACAGTAGCAATCAGCCCCAGCATTTT